The next 30 T cell receptor beta chains were all read from a single sample in a study of blood T cell repertoires in COVID-19. Produced via immunoSEQ multiplex PCR; TCRdb's table is partial and in-frame only. The sample carries 110,000 or so clones, 80% to 90% recorded once. Sequencing was carried out using peripheral blood. These receptors came from a woman between 50 and 59 years old with acute or convalescent COVID-19.

V usage is TRBV13 and J usage is TRBJ1-6, with D perhaps matching TRBD1 (6 bases). The CDR3 loop spans 19 amino acids. V lost 0 bases to trimming and J lost 7 bases, with 22 bases between them. CDR1 is PRHDT and CDR2 is FYEKMQ in the germline V gene (reference sequence). The chain's CDR3 is CASSLGMERGWSANSPLHF. The CDR3, as DNA: TGTGCCAGCAGCTTAGGCATGGAAAGGGGGTGGTCCGCAAATTCACCCCTCCACTTT.

This rearrangement joins TRBV15 to TRBJ2-7; 7 bases align to TRBD2. V lost 5 bases and J lost 6; bases outside the gene matches: 16. The CDR3 sequence is 16 residues long. Germline V gene lookup returns CDR1 LNHNV and CDR2 YYDKDF (reference sequence). This CDR3 reads CATSRFRLAPFSEQYF. The CDR3 region has the DNA TGTGCCACCAGCCGATTCCGACTAGCCCCTTTTTCCGAGCAGTACTTC.

The chain recombines TRBV9 with TRBJ1-2, with 8 bases lining up with TRBD1. Germline CDR1 and CDR2: SGDLS and YYNGEE. V lost 4 bases, J lost 3 bases, and 17 bases stayed unmatched. The CDR3 is 18 residues long. The CDR3 nucleotides read TGTGCCAGCAGCACTGGGACAGGTCGACAAGGATGGGACTATGGCTACACCTTC. Protein product: CASSTGTGRQGWDYGYTF.

V gene TRBV4-1 combines with J gene TRBJ1-1, with D possibly being TRBD1 (5 bases). V gave up 3 bases and J gave up 0 bases, with 20 bases separating them. Germline CDR1 reads MGHRA; CDR2 reads YSYEKL. CDR3 length: 18 amino acids. The CDR3 region has the DNA TGCGCCAGCAGCCATCTTCCCCAGGGTATAGGGGTGAACACTGAAGCTTTCTTT. This codes for CASSHLPQGIGVNTEAFF.

The V gene is TRBV11-2, the J gene TRBJ1-2; D is perhaps TRBD1 (5 bases). Germline V gene sequence: CDR1 SGHAT, CDR2 FQNNGV. Trimming removed 1 base at V and 8 bases at J, with 14 bases between. The length of the CDR3 is 14 residues. The CDR3 loop is CASSLVRAGGGYTF. The DNA of the CDR3 is TGTGCCAGCAGCTTAGTGAGGGCCGGGGGGGGCTACACCTTC.

The V and J genes are TRBV6-2 or TRBV6-3 and TRBJ1-3; the match to TRBD1 covers 9 bases. With V trimmed by 0 bases and J by 4 bases, 4 bases remained unmatched. This CDR3 spans 16 amino acids. Looked up from germline, CDR1 is MNHEY and CDR2 is SVGEGT. CDR3: CASSYSGTGYGNTIYF. DNA for the CDR3: TGTGCCAGCAGTTACTCCGGGACAGGGTACGGAAACACCATATATTTT.

Written as DNA, the CDR3 is TGTGCCAGCCTTCCTGCTGAGCGGATTAACACCGGGGAGCTGTTTTTT. This encodes CASLPAERINTGELFF. The chain carries TRBV27 and TRBJ2-2, with D possibly TRBD2 on 5 matching bases. The CDR3 has 16 residues. Germline values: CDR1 MNHEY, CDR2 SMNVEV (reference sequence). Trimming left V 8 bases short and J 2 bases short, with 18 bases between.

The gene calls are TRBV4-1 and TRBJ1-2, with D tentatively TRBD1 (6 bases). The CDR3 extends over 16 amino acids. Germline values: CDR1 MGHRA, CDR2 YSYEKL. V dropped 0 bases and J dropped 3 bases, with 14 bases sitting between them. In nucleotides, the CDR3 is TGCGCCAGCAGCCAAGATCAGGGGTTGAGTCACTATGGCTACACCTTC. Translating gives CASSQDQGLSHYGYTF.

The rearrangement joins TRBV4-1 to TRBJ1-2; the match to TRBD1 covers 7 bases. The CDR3 totals 15 residues. V lost 5 bases to trimming and J lost 3 bases; unmatched junction nucleotides: 9. The germline gives CDR1 MGHRA, CDR2 YSYEKL. The CDR3 bases are TGCGCCAGCAGCACGTACAGGGGTTCGGACTATGGCTACACCTTC. It translates to CASSTYRGSDYGYTF.

This chain uses TRBV21-1 with TRBJ1-6. TRBV21-1 is a pseudogene segment. The CDR3 sequence is 16 residues long. CDR3 amino acids: CASSKGRRGSSSPLHF. The CDR3 DNA reads as TGTGCCAGCAGCAAAGGGCGCCGTGGGTCTAGTTCACCCCTCCACTTT.

The rearrangement joins TRBV5-5 to TRBJ1-1, with D maybe TRBD1 (6 bases). V was trimmed by 3 bases and J by 1 base, leaving 16 bases between them. There are 16 residues in the CDR3. The germline V gene encodes CDR1 SGHKS and CDR2 YYEKEE (reference sequence). CDR3 in amino acids: CASSWTPGTTNTEAFF. CDR3 sequence (DNA): TGTGCCAGCAGCTGGACGCCCGGGACAACGAACACTGAAGCTTTCTTT.

The V call is TRBV15, the J call TRBJ1-2; D may be TRBD1 (5 bases). Germline loops: CDR1 LNHNV, CDR2 YYDKDF (reference sequence). The CDR3 is made up of 14 amino acids. The germline V and J ends were trimmed by 3 bases and 3 bases, with 11 bases remaining between them. The DNA of the CDR3 is TGTGCCACCAGCAGGGGCCCGGGGGACTATGGCTACACCTTC. Translation: CATSRGPGDYGYTF. Full variable domain (missing parts from reference TRBV15 and TRBJ1-2): DAMVIQNPRYQVTQFGKPVTLSCSQTLNHNVMYWYQQKSSQAPKLLFHYYDKDFNNEADTPDNFQSRRPNTSFCFLDIRSPGLGDTAMYLCATSRGPGDYGYTFGSGTRLTVV.

The chain uses TRBV11-2 and TRBJ2-1; 7 nucleotides match TRBD1. Per germline, CDR1 SGHAT and CDR2 FQNNGV. Trimming at V came to 6 bases and at J to 4 bases, leaving 9 bases not matched to a gene. The CDR3 spans 15 residues. The CDR3: CASRLRGRLYNEQFF. CDR3 DNA: TGTGCCAGCAGACTTAGGGGGCGGCTTTACAATGAGCAGTTCTTC.

J is TRBJ2-7 and V is TRBV29-1; unclear D gene. Trimming left V 6 bases short and J 5 bases short, with 14 bases between. The CDR3 totals 12 residues. The germline V gene has CDR1 SQVTM and CDR2 ANQGSEA. The CDR3 region has the DNA TGCAGCGTGACGACACCAACCGACGAGCAGTACTTC. Protein sequence: CSVTTPTDEQYF.

This chain connects TRBV7-8 to TRBJ1-1; the D is unclear. Germline V gene sequence: CDR1 SGHVS, CDR2 FQNEAQ. The CDR3 is 15 residues long. V dropped 2 bases and J dropped 1 base, with 11 bases sitting between them. The CDR3: CASSLLAGGNTEAFF. For the CDR3, the DNA is TGTGCCAGCAGCTTACTCGCCGGCGGGAACACTGAAGCTTTCTTT.

The rearrangement uses TRBV3-1 (or the pseudogene TRBV3-2) and TRBJ1-5; D is possibly TRBD1 (5 bases). The CDR3 totals 17 residues. V lost 1 base and J 11 bases, leaving 24 bases between the germline ends. CDR1 LGHDT and CDR2 YNNKEL come from the germline V gene (reference sequence). CDR3 DNA: TGTGCCAGCAGCCAAGGCCGAGACAGCTCGTTGATGTCAGCCCAGCATTTT. Translation gives CASSQGRDSSLMSAQHF.

The chain carries TRBV30 and TRBJ1-3; D unclear. V was trimmed by 1 base and J by 12 bases, leaving 10 bases between them. In germline, CDR1 is GTSNPN, CDR2 SVGIG (reference sequence). CDR3 length: 11 amino acids. In DNA form, the CDR3 reads TGTGCCTGGAGTGAGTCCCGAGACATATATTTT. This gives the protein CAWSESRDIYF. The complete variable domain, with remaining parts taken from reference TRBV30 and TRBJ1-3, reads SQTIHQWPATLVQPVGSPLSLECTVEGTSNPNLYWYRQAAGRGLQLLFYSVGIGQISSEVPQNLSASRPQDRQFILSSKKLLLSDSGFYLCAWSESRDIYFGEGSWLTVV.

The chain couples TRBV29-1 to TRBJ1-2; a weak D match, TRBD1 (5 bases). The CDR3 is made up of 13 amino acids. Between the trimmed V and J ends, which lost 4 bases and 7 bases, there was a span of 16 bases. The V gene's germline CDR1 is SQVTM and CDR2 ANQGSEA. CDR3 DNA sequence: TGCAGCGTTGTCCCCCAGGGTTTTTCTGGCTACACCTTC. This sequence encodes CSVVPQGFSGYTF.

This sequence joins TRBV7-8 and TRBJ1-5, with TRBD1 matching 7 bases. Germline V gene lookup returns CDR1 SGHVS and CDR2 FQNEAQ. This CDR3 has 15 residues. V was pared by 5 bases and J by 6 bases, with 10 bases of the junction left unmatched. CDR3 DNA: TGTGCCAGCAGCCGCGGACAGGAGGGCAGTCAGCCCCAGCATTTT. It is translated as CASSRGQEGSQPQHF. Using reference TRBV7-8 and TRBJ1-5 for the parts outside the CDR3, the full variable domain is GAGVSQSPRYKVAKRGQDVALRCDPISGHVSLFWYQQALGQGPEFLTYFQNEAQLDKSGLPSDRFFAERPEGSVSTLKIQRTQQEDSAVYLCASSRGQEGSQPQHFGDGTRLSIL.

V is TRBV29-1 and J is TRBJ1-2; 11 bases match TRBD1. Germline CDR1 SQVTM, CDR2 ANQGSEA. V shed 5 bases, J shed 5 bases, and the junction held 10 bases outside the gene matches. The CDR3 spans 15 residues. The CDR3 protein is CSVLGQGAPSYGYTF. The CDR3 DNA is TGCAGCGTTCTAGGACAGGGGGCGCCTTCTTATGGCTACACCTTC.

The rearrangement uses TRBV28 and TRBJ1-2, with D hard to call. Trimming took 4 bases from V and 1 from J, leaving 13 bases between them. The germline CDR1 and CDR2 sequences are MDHEN and SYDVKM. The CDR3 is 15 amino acids. The CDR3 DNA reads TGTGCCAGCAGTTCCCCAGGCAGCCTTAACTATGGCTACACCTTC. It is translated as CASSSPGSLNYGYTF.

Turning to this clone: One junction end does not reproduce the germline sequence, and a read error may be involved. The rearrangement uses TRBV28 and TRBJ1-4; weak D call: TRBD1 (5 bases). The germline V gene encodes CDR1 MDHEN and CDR2 SYDVKM. This CDR3 region has 12 residues. The CDR3 loop reads CASSSTGPREVF. CDR3 sequence (DNA): TGTGCCAGCAGTTCTACCGGTCCCAGGGAGGTTTTT.

The chain combines TRBV9 with TRBJ2-2; maybe TRBD2 (5 bases). V was pared by 0 bases and J by 5 bases, with 11 bases between. The CDR3 has 15 residues. CDR1 and CDR2 from the germline V gene are SGDLS and YYNGEE. The CDR3 nucleotides read TGTGCCAGCAGCGTAGGAGGGTCTTGGACCGGGGAGCTGTTTTTT. Its protein is CASSVGGSWTGELFF. Full variable domain (outside the CDR3, taken from reference TRBV9 and TRBJ2-2): DSGVTQTPKHLITATGQRVTLRCSPRSGDLSVYWYQQSLDQGLQFLIQYYNGEERAKGNILERFSAQQFPDLHSELNLSSLELGDSALYFCASSVGGSWTGELFFGEGSRLTVL.

J is TRBJ1-2 and V is TRBV2; tentative D call: TRBD1 (5 bases). The germline V and J ends were trimmed by 4 bases and 0 bases, with 9 bases remaining between them. Germline V CDR1 and CDR2: SNHLY, FYNNEI. This CDR3 comprises 14 residues. The CDR3 sequence is CASSGQPSNYGYTF. In nucleotides, the CDR3 is TGTGCCAGCAGTGGACAGCCGTCTAACTATGGCTACACCTTC.

V is TRBV19 and J is TRBJ2-7; TRBD1 might be the D (5 bases). Trimming pared 4 bases from V and 5 bases from J, leaving 6 bases between. Germline loops: CDR1 LNHDA, CDR2 SQIVND (reference sequence). This CDR3 region has 11 residues. CDR3 protein: CASSRGHEQYF. CDR3 nucleotides: TGTGCCAGTAGTAGGGGCCACGAGCAGTACTTC.

The rearrangement uses TRBV7-9 and TRBJ1-2; the match to TRBD1 covers 9 bases. Germline loops: CDR1 SEHNR, CDR2 FQNEAQ (reference sequence). Germline trimming cut 0 bases from V and 4 bases from J; bases unmatched to any gene: 3. The CDR3 extends over 15 amino acids. CDR3 amino acids: CASSLAGQGFYGYTF. The CDR3 coding sequence is TGTGCCAGCAGCTTAGCGGGACAGGGATTCTATGGCTACACCTTC.

V is TRBV11-2 and J is TRBJ2-7, with 9 bases fitting TRBD1. The CDR3 extends over 16 amino acids. CDR1 SGHAT and CDR2 FQNNGV come from the germline V gene. The V segment lost 5 bases and the J segment 7 bases; nucleotides outside the gene matches: 15. The chain's CDR3 is CASSIIRGQGPREQYF. For the CDR3, the DNA is TGTGCCAGCAGCATAATACGAGGACAGGGGCCTCGGGAGCAGTACTTC.

This rearrangement joins TRBV2 to TRBJ2-5; D uncertain. V was clipped by 1 base and J by 13 bases, with 10 bases between them. This CDR3 has 11 residues. The germline CDR1 and CDR2 sequences are SNHLY and FYNNEI. CDR3 sequence reads: CASSEGPGLYF. CDR3 nucleotides: TGTGCCAGCAGTGAAGGGCCAGGCCTGTACTTC. The full variable domain, its missing parts supplied by reference TRBV2 and TRBJ2-5, is EPEVTQTPSHQVTQMGQEVILRCVPISNHLYFYWYRQILGQKVEFLVSFYNNEISEKSEIFDDQFSVERPDGSNFTLKIRSTKLEDSAMYFCASSEGPGLYFGPGTRLLVL.

This sequence joins TRBV4-1 and TRBJ2-5; no clear D gene. From germline, CDR1 is MGHRA and CDR2 YSYEKL. Trimming took off 5 bases at V and 5 bases at J, with 12 bases between the two ends. CDR3 length: 13 amino acids. The CDR3 protein is CASSSLFLETQYF. As DNA, the CDR3 is TGCGCCAGCAGCTCCCTCTTCCTTGAGACCCAGTACTTC.

The chain uses TRBV3-1 (or the pseudogene TRBV3-2) and TRBJ1-2; D may be TRBD1 (6 bases). This CDR3 is 15 amino acids long. Trimming removed 0 bases from V and 3 bases from J, with 11 bases in between. Germline loops: CDR1 LGHDT, CDR2 YNNKEL (reference sequence). The CDR3 reads CASSQDQGSDYGYTF. The DNA for the CDR3 is TGTGCCAGCAGCCAAGATCAGGGGTCGGACTATGGCTACACCTTC.